A selection of T cell receptor beta chains follows, all from one sample in a study of blood T cell repertoires in COVID-19. Sequencing was performed with immunoSEQ multiplex PCR; in TCRdb, only in-frame clones are kept and a portion is missing. The sample records tens of thousands of clones, about 88% being singletons. The material sequenced was peripheral blood. These receptors originate from a woman aged 80 or over with acute or convalescent COVID-19. CDR3s include the opening cysteine and the closing phenylalanine or tryptophan. A D gene is named only where the DNA matches it firmly. The size field is filled for only some rows; it gives once, few, many or a size class.

TRBJ1-1 TRBV5-6 NA TRBD1 CASSMQGQGGFNTEAFF TGTGCCAGCAGCATGCAGGGACAGGGTGGTTTCAACACTGAAGCTTTCTTT
TRBJ2-5 TRBV4-3 once NA CASSQDRGETQYF TGCGCCAGCAGCCAAGATCGAGGCGAGACCCAGTACTTC
TRBJ2-5 TRBV15 NA NA CATSVGGALPPGTQYF TGTGCCACCAGCGTGGGTGGAGCGCTCCCTCCGGGGACCCAGTACTTC
TRBJ2-7 TRBV30 NA NA CAGSGGYLYEQYF TGTGCCGGCTCAGGAGGGTATCTTTACGAGCAGTACTTC
TRBJ2-1 TRBV11-1 NA TRBD2 CASSSRLAGVNEQFF TGTGCCAGCAGCTCCAGACTAGCGGGAGTCAATGAGCAGTTCTTC
TRBJ1-1 TRBV5-5 NA NA CASSLVGPGATEAFF TGTGCCAGCAGCTTGGTGGGGCCAGGGGCCACTGAAGCTTTCTTT
TRBJ2-7 TRBV5-6 NA TRBD1 CASSSSLGTEDYEQYF TGTGCCAGCAGCTCCTCGCTCGGGACAGAGGACTACGAGCAGTACTTC
TRBJ2-2 TRBV3-1/TRBV3-2 NA NA CASSQPGTLYTGELFF TGTGCCAGCAGCCAACCCGGGACACTTTACACCGGGGAGCTGTTTTTT
TRBJ2-7 TRBV11-2 NA TRBD1 CASSFRTGSSYEQYF TGTGCCAGCAGCTTTAGGACAGGAAGCTCCTACGAGCAGTACTTC
TRBJ2-1 TRBV7-3 NA TRBD2 CASSFERGGPNEQFF TGTGCCAGCAGCTTCGAGCGGGGGGGCCCCAATGAGCAGTTCTTC
TRBJ2-5 TRBV5-1 NA NA CASSLREQETQYF TGCGCCAGCAGCTTGAGGGAGCAAGAGACCCAGTACTTC
TRBJ1-2 TRBV28 NA NA CASSYVNYGYTF TGTGCCAGCAGCTACGTTAACTATGGCTACACCTTC
TRBJ1-5 TRBV3-1/TRBV3-2 NA TRBD1 CASSHTGENQPQHF TGTGCCAGCAGCCACACAGGGGAAAATCAGCCCCAGCATTTT
TRBJ2-5 TRBV18 once TRBD1 CASSPRTGAETQYF TGTGCCAGCTCACCTCGGACAGGGGCAGAGACCCAGTACTTC
TRBJ1-1 TRBV7-2 NA TRBD1 CASSARQGWTEAFF TGTGCCAGCAGCGCGCGACAGGGGTGGACTGAAGCTTTCTTT
TRBJ1-1 TRBV15 once TRBD1 CATSSPGGNTEAFF TGTGCCACCAGCTCCCCAGGGGGCAACACTGAAGCTTTCTTT
TRBJ1-2 TRBV5-1 NA NA CASSFAIGAYGYTF TGCGCCAGCAGCTTTGCGATAGGAGCATATGGCTACACCTTC
TRBJ2-7 TRBV29-1 NA TRBD2 CSVDGASGSIYEQYF TGCAGCGTTGATGGGGCTAGCGGGAGTATCTACGAGCAGTACTTC
TRBJ2-5 TRBV5-1 NA NA CASSLARTAQETQYF TGCGCCAGCAGCTTGGCCAGGACAGCGCAAGAGACCCAGTACTTC
TRBJ2-2 TRBV5-4 NA NA CASSPPSRGNTGELFF TGTGCCAGCAGTCCCCCTTCGCGGGGGAACACCGGGGAGCTGTTTTTT
TRBJ2-2 TRBV3-1/TRBV3-2 NA TRBD2 CASSQDLAGGRTGELFF TGTGCCAGCAGCCAAGATCTAGCGGGGGGGCGTACCGGGGAGCTGTTTTTT
TRBJ1-1 TRBV5-1 NA NA CASSLKLDTEAFF TGCGCCAGCAGCTTAAAATTGGACACGGAAGCTTTCTTT
TRBJ1-2 TRBV7-9 once NA CASSLMTPWGYTF TGTGCCAGCAGCCTGATGACACCTTGGGGCTACACCTTC
TRBJ2-1 TRBV5-4 NA TRBD2 CASSFQSGVGNEQFF TGTGCCAGCAGCTTCCAAAGCGGGGTAGGGAATGAGCAGTTCTTC
TRBJ2-5 TRBV30 NA TRBD1 CAWATGGETQYF TGTGCCTGGGCCACAGGGGGGGAGACCCAGTACTTC
TRBJ2-7 TRBV30 few TRBD1 CAWSTHLGQPSYEQYF TGTGCCTGGAGTACACACCTGGGACAGCCTTCCTACGAGCAGTACTTC
TRBJ2-5 TRBV29-1 NA TRBD1 CSAGGKGETQYF TGCAGCGCAGGGGGTAAGGGAGAGACCCAGTACTTC
TRBJ2-1 TRBV6-5 once TRBD2 CASLGTSGTSVEQFF TGTGCCAGCCTTGGGACTAGCGGAACGTCCGTCGAGCAGTTCTTC